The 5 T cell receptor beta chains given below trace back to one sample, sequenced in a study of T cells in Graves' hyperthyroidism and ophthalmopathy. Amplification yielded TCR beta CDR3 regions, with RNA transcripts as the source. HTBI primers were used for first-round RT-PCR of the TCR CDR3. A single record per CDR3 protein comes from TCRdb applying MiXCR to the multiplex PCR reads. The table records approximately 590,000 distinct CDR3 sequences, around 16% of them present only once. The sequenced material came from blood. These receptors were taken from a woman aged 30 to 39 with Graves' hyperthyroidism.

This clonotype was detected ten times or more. The CDR3 nucleotides are TGTGCCAGCAGTTTAAGCCGGGCGGCCCCCGACACTGAAGCTTTCTTT. Amino acid sequence: CASSLSRAAPDTEAFF. The V call is TRBV28, the J call TRBJ1-1; D is ambiguous. V dropped 2 bases and J dropped 3 bases, with 16 bases sitting between them. Looked up from germline, CDR1 is MDHEN and CDR2 is SYDVKM. The CDR3 totals 16 residues.

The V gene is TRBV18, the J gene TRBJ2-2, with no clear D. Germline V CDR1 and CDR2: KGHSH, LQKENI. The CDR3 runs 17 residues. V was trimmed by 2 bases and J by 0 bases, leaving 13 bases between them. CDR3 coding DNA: TGTGCCAGCTCACCAGGGTTCCACGGAACGAACACCGGGGAGCTGTTTTTT. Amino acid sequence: CASSPGFHGTNTGELFF. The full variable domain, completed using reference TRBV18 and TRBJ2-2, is NAGVMQNPRHLVRRRGQEARLRCSPMKGHSHVYWYRQLPEEGLKFMVYLQKENIIDESGMPKERFSAEFPKEGPSILRIQQVVRGDSAAYFCASSPGFHGTNTGELFFGEGSRLTVL.

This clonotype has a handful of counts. CDR3 bases: TGCAGTGCTAGAGATTTCGAAAGGACAGCGAACACTGAAGCTTTCTTT. Translated: CSARDFERTANTEAFF. This rearrangement joins TRBV20-1 to TRBJ1-1; maybe TRBD1 (6 bases). V lost 0 bases to trimming and J lost 1 base, with 15 bases between them. The CDR3 has 16 residues. The germline CDR1 and CDR2 sequences are DFQATT and SNEGSKA (reference sequence).

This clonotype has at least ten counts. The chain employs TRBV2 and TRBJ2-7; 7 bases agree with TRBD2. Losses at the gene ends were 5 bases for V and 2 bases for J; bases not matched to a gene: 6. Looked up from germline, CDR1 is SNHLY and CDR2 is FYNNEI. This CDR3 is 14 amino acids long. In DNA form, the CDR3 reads TGTGCCAGCAGTAGCGGGGCACCTCCCTACGAGCAGTACTTC. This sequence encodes CASSSGAPPYEQYF. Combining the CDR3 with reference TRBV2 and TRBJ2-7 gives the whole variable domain EPEVTQTPSHQVTQMGQEVILRCVPISNHLYFYWYRQILGQKVEFLVSFYNNEISEKSEIFDDQFSVERPDGSNFTLKIRSTKLEDSAMYFCASSSGAPPYEQYFGPGTRLTVT.

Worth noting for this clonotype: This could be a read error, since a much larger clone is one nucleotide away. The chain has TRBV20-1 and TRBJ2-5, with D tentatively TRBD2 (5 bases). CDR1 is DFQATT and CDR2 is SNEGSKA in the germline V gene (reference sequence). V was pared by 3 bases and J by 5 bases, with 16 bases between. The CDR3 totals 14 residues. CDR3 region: CSASWLAEWETQYF. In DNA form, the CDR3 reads TGCAGTGCTAGTTGGCTAGCAGAGTGGGAGACCCAGTACTTC.